These 9 T cell receptor beta chains were sequenced from one sample in a study of T-cell memory formation after mild COVID-19. TCRdb recomputed calls from the 5' RACE reads with MiXCR, one row per CDR3 protein. The sample consists of hundreds of thousands of distinct CDR3 sequences, 18% of them appearing once. The sequencing sample was made of PBMCs or a T cell subset sorted from them (not recorded which). The source of these receptors is a man aged 18-30 years who had mild COVID-19 (a few samples of this study predate the infection). Cell type and time point are not known.

A few counts support this clonotype. The CDR3 DNA follows: TGCAGTGCTTCACCACCGGGACTAGGCTACAATGAGCAGTTCTTC. Protein sequence: CSASPPGLGYNEQFF. The J gene is TRBJ2-1, the V gene TRBV20-1; 8 bases line up with TRBD2. CDR3 length: 15 residues. Looked up from germline, CDR1 is DFQATT and CDR2 is SNEGSKA (reference sequence). Trimming took 5 bases from V and 3 from J; bases not matched to a gene: 9.

The V and J genes are TRBV20-1 and TRBJ2-3; D unclear. Germline lookup yields CDR1 DFQATT and CDR2 SNEGSKA (reference sequence). V lost 5 bases, J lost 3 bases, and 15 bases lay in between. The CDR3 contains 14 residues. The CDR3 here is CSAQGWGGTDTQYF. The CDR3 DNA reads as TGCAGTGCTCAAGGTTGGGGTGGGACAGATACGCAGTATTTT.

This clonotype was seen ten or more times. The chain has TRBV5-1 and TRBJ2-7; the match to TRBD2 covers 9 bases. CDR1 is SGHRS and CDR2 is YFSETQ in the germline V gene. V lost 0 bases to trimming and J lost 4 bases; unmatched junction nucleotides: 5. This CDR3 is built from 15 residues. The CDR3 DNA reads TGCGCCAGCAGCTTGGCCGTAGCGGGGGAGTACGAGCAGTACTTC. Protein product: CASSLAVAGEYEQYF. The variable domain in full, with the rest retrieved from reference TRBV5-1 and TRBJ2-7, is KAGVTQTPRYLIKTRGQQVTLSCSPISGHRSVSWYQQTPGQGLQFLFEYFSETQRNKGNFPGRFSGRQFSNSRSEMNVSTLELGDSALYLCASSLAVAGEYEQYFGPGTRLTVT.

This clonotype has only a few counts. This chain joins TRBV7-2 and TRBJ1-5; D might be TRBD1 (6 bases). Germline CDR1 reads SGHTA; CDR2 reads FQGNSA. The CDR3 consists of 14 residues. Between the trimmed V and J ends, which lost 1 base and 9 bases, there was a span of 13 bases. The DNA for the CDR3 is TGTGCCAGCAGCTTAGTGGGGGCTCCTCGGCCCCAGCATTTT. Translated: CASSLVGAPRPQHF. Looking up the rest from reference TRBV7-2 and TRBJ1-5 gives the full variable domain: GAGVSQSPSNKVTEKGKDVELRCDPISGHTALYWYRQSLGQGLEFLIYFQGNSAPDKSGLPSDRFSAERTGGSVSTLTIQRTQQEDSAVYLCASSLVGAPRPQHFGDGTRLSIL.

This clonotype occurred a few times. This CDR3 is CASSYGIAGAQETQYF. CDR3 DNA sequence: TGTGCCAGCAGTTACGGTATAGCGGGGGCCCAAGAGACCCAGTACTTC. The chain recombines TRBV6-5 with TRBJ2-5; 9 nucleotides match TRBD2. Looked up from germline, CDR1 is MNHEY and CDR2 is SVGAGI. The length of the CDR3 is 16 residues. The J segment lost 1 base and the V segment lost 2 bases, leaving 5 bases of the junction unmatched.

This clonotype was counted a few times. J is TRBJ1-1 and V is TRBV12-3 or TRBV12-4; TRBD1 agrees at 7 bases. CDR3 length: 15 residues. With 1 base clipped from V and 3 bases from J, the junction kept 5 bases outside the gene matches. The CDR3 here is CASSLEITGDTEAFF. The DNA of the CDR3 is TGTGCCAGCAGTTTAGAAATCACAGGGGACACTGAAGCTTTCTTT.

This chain's CDR3 is CASRGVAGDGYTF. The CDR3 bases are TGTGCCAGCAGGGGCGTGGCTGGAGATGGCTACACCTTC. The rearrangement joins TRBV28 to TRBJ1-2; D ambiguous. Germline V gene sequence: CDR1 MDHEN, CDR2 SYDVKM. The CDR3 extends over 13 amino acids. V lost 6 bases to trimming and J lost 6 bases, with 14 bases between them.

This clonotype was seen more than once but under ten times. In DNA form, the CDR3 reads TGTGCCAGCAGCTTAGGAGGGGGGGCGATGGTCTATGGCTACACCTTC. Translated, it gives CASSLGGGAMVYGYTF. This sequence joins TRBV7-8 and TRBJ1-2; D is possibly TRBD1 (6 bases). Trimming removed 1 base from V and 4 bases from J, with 16 bases in between. The length of the CDR3 is 16 residues. The germline V gene encodes CDR1 SGHVS and CDR2 FQNEAQ.

The rearrangement joins TRBV5-5 to TRBJ1-1; weak D call: TRBD1 (6 bases). This CDR3 has 14 amino acids. Trimming removed 1 base at V and 2 bases at J, with 9 bases between. Germline V gene lookup returns CDR1 SGHKS and CDR2 YYEKEE (reference sequence). The CDR3 region is CASSLMGANTEAFF. CDR3 DNA sequence: TGTGCCAGCAGCTTGATGGGGGCAAACACTGAAGCTTTCTTT.